This T cell receptor (beta chain) was found in a study of PD-1 blockade in classical Hodgkin lymphoma. The germline gives CDR1 SGHRS, CDR2 YFSETQ. The CDR3 contains 15 residues. Germline trimming cut 3 bases from V and 5 bases from J; bases unmatched to any gene: 8. With respect to this clone: Its antigen is unknown.

Study-wide points: Individuals initiating nivolumab under 1 year after ASCT were excluded. Diversity similar to that of newly diagnosed patients was seen at baseline in complete responders. Newly diagnosed patients reportedly had lower baseline TCR diversity than healthy donors.

Time point denoted: cycle 4 day 1 (C4D1), after five to seven weeks of nivolumab. The patients all showed relapse after autologous stem cell transplantation, while their brentuximab vedotin exposure varied. Each best response was a complete response, a partial response or progressive disease. Clones were sequenced by immunoSEQ multiplex PCR, and TCRdb holds only the in-frame ones, with some missing. Of tens of thousands of clones listed, about 90% are singletons. The V call is TRBV5-1, the J call TRBJ2-3, with 8 bases fitting TRBD1. Specimen: peripheral blood mononuclear cells (PBMCs), collected before the fourth cycle of nivolumab. This receptor was taken from a human donor with classical Hodgkin lymphoma. The CDR3 loop is CASSSAGGLGDTQYF. CDR3 bases: TGCGCCAGCAGCTCGGCAGGGGGCTTAGGAGATACGCAGTATTTT.